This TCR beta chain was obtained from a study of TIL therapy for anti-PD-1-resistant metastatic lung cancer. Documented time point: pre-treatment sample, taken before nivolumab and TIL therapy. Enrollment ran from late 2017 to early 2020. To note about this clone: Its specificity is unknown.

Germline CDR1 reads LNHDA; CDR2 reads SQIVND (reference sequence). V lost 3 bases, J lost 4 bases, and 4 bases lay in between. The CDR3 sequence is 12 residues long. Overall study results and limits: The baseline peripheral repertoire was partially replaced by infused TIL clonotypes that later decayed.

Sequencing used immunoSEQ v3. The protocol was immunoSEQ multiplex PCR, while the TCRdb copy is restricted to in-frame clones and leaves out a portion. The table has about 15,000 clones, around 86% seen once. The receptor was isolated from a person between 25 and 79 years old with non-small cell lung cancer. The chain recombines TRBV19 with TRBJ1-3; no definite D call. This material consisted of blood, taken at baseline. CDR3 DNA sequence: TGTGCCAGTAGTATCTGGGGAAACACCATATATTTT. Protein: CASSIWGNTIYF.